The 14 T cell receptor beta chains reported below all come from one sample, sequenced in a study of blood T cells in healthy people across ages. Using a J-beta primer mix together with a sample-barcoded 5' primer, a second PCR was run for roughly 6 to 12 cycles. TCRdb processed the 5' RACE reads anew with MiXCR; each CDR3 protein has one entry. This table has roughly 1,300,000 distinct CDR3 sequences, around 55% appearing once. Sequencing was performed on blood. Receptors were obtained from a man between 18 and 29 years old in good health.

This chain connects TRBV21-1 to TRBJ2-6; the table's D gene call, TRBD1, was not cross checked with the DNA. TRBV21-1 is an annotated pseudogene. The CDR3 totals 19 residues. The CDR3 nucleotides read TGTGCCAGCAGCAAACGGGCGGACTCAGAGGGCTCTGGGGCCAACGTCCTGACTTTC. This gives the protein CASSKRADSEGSGANVLTF.

The chain uses TRBV20-1 and TRBJ1-4, with 8 positions matching TRBD1. The junction had 6 bases not matched to a gene; V was cut back by 0 bases and J by 6 bases. This CDR3 region has 15 residues. The germline V gene encodes CDR1 DFQATT and CDR2 SNEGSKA (reference sequence). In nucleotides, the CDR3 is TGCAGTGCTAGAGATGGTGGGACAGGTCATGAAAAACTGTTTTTT. It encodes CSARDGGTGHEKLFF.

The chain couples TRBV6-5 to TRBJ2-7, with TRBD2 matching 9 bases. The CDR3 totals 15 residues. Germline trimming cut 6 bases from V and 4 bases from J; bases unmatched to any gene: 10. The V gene's germline CDR1 is MNHEY and CDR2 SVGAGI. CDR3 amino acids: CASRSAAGGSYEQYF. DNA for the CDR3: TGTGCCAGCAGATCCGCTGCGGGAGGGTCATACGAGCAGTACTTC.

This chain uses TRBV7-2 with TRBJ2-3; 7 positions match TRBD2. In germline, CDR1 is SGHTA, CDR2 FQGNSA. The CDR3 loop spans 18 amino acids. V lost 1 base, J lost 11 bases, and 21 bases stayed unmatched. The DNA for the CDR3 is TGTGCCAGCAGCTTAGGGGTGTTCCCGCGGGGGAGTTACGAAATGCAGTATTTT. Protein sequence: CASSLGVFPRGSYEMQYF.

The chain is built from TRBV10-3 and TRBJ1-1, with 8 bases that match TRBD1. Germline values: CDR1 ENHRY, CDR2 SYGVKD. The CDR3 is 19 residues long. J gave up 3 bases and V 0 bases, and 15 bases lay outside the gene matches. CDR3 loop: CAISESRLATQGVDTEAFF. DNA for the CDR3: TGTGCCATCAGTGAGTCGAGGCTGGCCACACAGGGGGTGGACACTGAAGCTTTCTTT.

The sample holds a few counts of this clonotype. This sequence joins TRBV20-1 and TRBJ2-3; TRBD1 aligns across 7 bases. This CDR3 is built from 14 residues. Germline CDR1 and CDR2: DFQATT and SNEGSKA (reference sequence). Trimming took 2 bases from V and 2 from J; bases not matched to a gene: 4. CDR3 sequence (DNA): TGCAGTGCTAGATCGGGACAGATCACAGATACGCAGTATTTT. It specifies CSARSGQITDTQYF.

This chain joins TRBV29-1 and TRBJ1-1, with D unclear. Germline CDR1 is SQVTM and CDR2 is ANQGSEA. The CDR3 sequence is 13 residues long. Trimming pared 7 bases from V and 4 bases from J, leaving 16 bases between. DNA for the CDR3: TGCAGCGGGAGGGCGGATTCGGCCACTGAAGCTTTCTTT. It encodes CSGRADSATEAFF.

The chain joins TRBV4-1 to TRBJ2-4, with TRBD1 matching 7 bases. Trimming took 2 bases from V and 3 from J; bases not matched to a gene: 4. Per the germline V gene, CDR1 is MGHRA and CDR2 is YSYEKL. CDR3 length equals 15 residues. CDR3 nucleotide sequence: TGCGCCAGCAGCCAATTGCAGGGGGTCAAAAACATTCAGTACTTC. Translation: CASSQLQGVKNIQYF.

Comments on this clonotype: At one end, the junction sequence differs from germline, possibly due to a read error. This rearrangement joins TRBV28 to TRBJ2-7; TRBD1 matches at 7 bases. The CDR3 sequence is 16 residues long. Germline values: CDR1 MDHEN, CDR2 SYDVKM. CDR3 in DNA: TGTGCCAGCAGGACCGGGACAGCTAGAAACTCCTGCGAGCAGTACTTC. Translating it yields CASRTGTARNSCEQYF.

The rearrangement uses TRBV20-1 and TRBJ2-4; D not resolved. With the DNA end fitting TRBJ2-7 better, the J assignment may be wrong. The CDR3 is 13 residues long. CDR1 DFQATT and CDR2 SNEGSKA come from the germline V gene (reference sequence). Written as DNA, the CDR3 is TGCAGTGCTAGAGACGAAGTGGGCTACGAGCAGTACTTC. Amino acids: CSARDEVGYEQYF.

This clonotype was counted between two and nine times. J is TRBJ2-3 and V is TRBV6-1; tentative D call: TRBD2 (6 bases). The CDR3 runs 17 residues. Per the germline V gene, CDR1 is MNHNS and CDR2 is SASEGT. V was shortened by 6 bases and J by 6 bases, with 25 bases between the two germline ends. The CDR3 bases are TGTGCCAGCAGCCCTACGGTAGCGGAGGGACCTGGGGATACGCAGTATTTT. This gives the protein CASSPTVAEGPGDTQYF.

This clonotype has a handful of counts. The chain recombines TRBV6-2 or TRBV6-3 with TRBJ2-1, with D possibly matching TRBD2 (5 bases). The CDR3 loop spans 17 amino acids. Trimming pared 2 bases from V and 2 bases from J, leaving 16 bases between. Germline V lookup: CDR1 MNHEY, CDR2 SVGEGT. The CDR3 sequence: CASSYVILANPYNEQFF. DNA for the CDR3: TGTGCCAGCAGTTACGTAATCCTAGCAAACCCCTACAATGAGCAGTTCTTC.

Concerning this clonotype itself: Its ends do not fully match the called genes, so a read error is possible. This chain joins TRBV18 and TRBJ2-2, with TRBD2 as a possible D gene (6 bases). This CDR3 spans 13 amino acids. CDR1 is KGHSH, CDR2 LQKENI, per germline. This chain's CDR3 is CASSREWNGGLFF. Here the CDR3 DNA reads TGTGCCAGCTCACGTGAGTGGAACGGGGGGCTGTTTTTT.

In its sample, this clonotype was seen once. The gene calls are TRBV4-3 and TRBJ2-5, with D unclear. V shed 0 bases and J shed 5 bases, with 13 bases lying between them. This CDR3 comprises 15 residues. The V gene's germline CDR1 is LGHNA and CDR2 YSLEER. The CDR3 sequence: CASSQEGLLGETQYF. The DNA for the CDR3 is TGCGCCAGCAGCCAAGAAGGGTTATTAGGGGAGACCCAGTACTTC.